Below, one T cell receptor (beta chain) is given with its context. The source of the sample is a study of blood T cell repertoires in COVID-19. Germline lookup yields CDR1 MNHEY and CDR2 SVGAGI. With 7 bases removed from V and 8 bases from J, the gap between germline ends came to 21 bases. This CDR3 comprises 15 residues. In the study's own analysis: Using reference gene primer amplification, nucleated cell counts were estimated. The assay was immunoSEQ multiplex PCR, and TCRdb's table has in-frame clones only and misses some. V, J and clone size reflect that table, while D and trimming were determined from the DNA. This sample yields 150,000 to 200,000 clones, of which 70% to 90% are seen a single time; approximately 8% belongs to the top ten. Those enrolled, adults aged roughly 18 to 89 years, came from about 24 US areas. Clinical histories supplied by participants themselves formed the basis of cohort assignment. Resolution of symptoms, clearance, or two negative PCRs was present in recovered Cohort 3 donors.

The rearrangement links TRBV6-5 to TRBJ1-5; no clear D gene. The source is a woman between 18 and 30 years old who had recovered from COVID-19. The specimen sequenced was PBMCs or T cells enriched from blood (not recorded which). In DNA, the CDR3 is TGTGCCAGCATCATCGCCCGGACTGCAAGGGAGCCCCAGCATTTT. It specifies CASIIARTAREPQHF.